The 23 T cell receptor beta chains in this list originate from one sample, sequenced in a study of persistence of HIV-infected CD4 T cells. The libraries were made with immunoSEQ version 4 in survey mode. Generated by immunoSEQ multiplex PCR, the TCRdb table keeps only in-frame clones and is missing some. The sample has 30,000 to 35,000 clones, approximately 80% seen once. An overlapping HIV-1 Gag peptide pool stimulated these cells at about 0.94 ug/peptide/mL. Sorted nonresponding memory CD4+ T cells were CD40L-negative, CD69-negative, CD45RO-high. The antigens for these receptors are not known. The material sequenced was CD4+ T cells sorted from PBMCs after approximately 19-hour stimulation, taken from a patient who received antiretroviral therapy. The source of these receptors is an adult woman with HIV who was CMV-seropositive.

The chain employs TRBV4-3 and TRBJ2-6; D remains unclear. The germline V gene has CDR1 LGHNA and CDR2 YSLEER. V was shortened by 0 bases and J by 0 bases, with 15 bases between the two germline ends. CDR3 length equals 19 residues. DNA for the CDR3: TGCGCCAGCAGCCAAGATCTCCGCTTTGCATACTCTGGGGCCAACGTCCTGACTTTC. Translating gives CASSQDLRFAYSGANVLTF.

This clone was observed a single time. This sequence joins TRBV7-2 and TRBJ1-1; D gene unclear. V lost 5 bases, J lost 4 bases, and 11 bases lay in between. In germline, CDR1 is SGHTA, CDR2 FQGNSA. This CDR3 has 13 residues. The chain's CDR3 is CASSVQVSTEAFF. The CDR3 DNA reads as TGTGCCAGCAGCGTCCAAGTTAGCACTGAAGCTTTCTTT. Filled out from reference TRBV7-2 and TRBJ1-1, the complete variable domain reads GAGVSQSPSNKVTEKGKDVELRCDPISGHTALYWYRQSLGQGLEFLIYFQGNSAPDKSGLPSDRFSAERTGGSVSTLTIQRTQQEDSAVYLCASSVQVSTEAFFGQGTRLTVV.

This CDR3 is CASSRSGTGYWGNYGYTF. The CDR3 DNA follows: TGTGCCAGCAGTCGGTCCGGGACAGGGTACTGGGGAAACTATGGCTACACCTTC. The chain recombines TRBV28 with TRBJ1-2; TRBD1 matches at 9 bases. With V trimmed by 5 bases and J by 2 bases, 15 bases remained unmatched. The CDR3 loop spans 18 amino acids. From germline, CDR1 is MDHEN and CDR2 SYDVKM.

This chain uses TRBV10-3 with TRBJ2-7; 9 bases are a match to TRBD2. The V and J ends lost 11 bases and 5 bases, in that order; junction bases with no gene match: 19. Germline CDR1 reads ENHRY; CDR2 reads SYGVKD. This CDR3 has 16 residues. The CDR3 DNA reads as TGTGCCTACCGACAGGGCCAGGCGGGAGGGGCTGACGAGCAGTACTTC. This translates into CAYRQGQAGGADEQYF.

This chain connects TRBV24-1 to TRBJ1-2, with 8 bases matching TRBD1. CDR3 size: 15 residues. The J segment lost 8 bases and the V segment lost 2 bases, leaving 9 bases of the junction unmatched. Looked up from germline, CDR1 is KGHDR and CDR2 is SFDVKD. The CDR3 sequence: CATSDSAGGGRGYTF. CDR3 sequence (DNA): TGTGCCACCAGTGATTCAGCAGGGGGCGGCAGGGGCTACACCTTC.

CDR3 region: CASRADANTGELFF. The CDR3 DNA reads as TGTGCCAGCAGGGCAGACGCGAACACCGGGGAGCTGTTTTTT. The chain employs TRBV7-9 and TRBJ2-2, with unresolved D. V dropped 6 bases and J dropped 0 bases, with 8 bases sitting between them. The CDR3 has 14 amino acids. The V gene's germline CDR1 is SEHNR and CDR2 FQNEAQ (reference sequence). The whole variable domain, remainder taken from reference TRBV7-9 and TRBJ2-2, is DTGVSQNPRHKITKRGQNVTFRCDPISEHNRLYWYRQTLGQGPEFLTYFQNEAQLEKSRLLSDRFSAERPKGSFSTLEIQRTEQGDSAMYLCASRADANTGELFFGEGSRLTVL.

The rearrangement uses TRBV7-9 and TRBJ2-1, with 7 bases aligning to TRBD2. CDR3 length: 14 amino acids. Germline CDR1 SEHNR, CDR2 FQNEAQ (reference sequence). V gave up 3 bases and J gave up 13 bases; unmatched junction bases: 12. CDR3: CASSFSWEGMGQFF. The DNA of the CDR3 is TGTGCCAGCAGCTTCTCGTGGGAGGGTATGGGACAGTTCTTC.

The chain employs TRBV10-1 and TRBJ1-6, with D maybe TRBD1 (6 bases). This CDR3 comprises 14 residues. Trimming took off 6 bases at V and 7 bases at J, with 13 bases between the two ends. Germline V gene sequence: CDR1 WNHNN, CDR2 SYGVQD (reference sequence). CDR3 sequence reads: CASSTGSGNSPLHF. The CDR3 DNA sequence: TGCGCCAGCAGCACAGGGTCGGGGAATTCACCCCTCCACTTT.

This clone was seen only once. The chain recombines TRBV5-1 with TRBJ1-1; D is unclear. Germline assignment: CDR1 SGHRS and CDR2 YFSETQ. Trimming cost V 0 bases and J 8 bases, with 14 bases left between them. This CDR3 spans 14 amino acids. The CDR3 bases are TGCGCCAGCAGCTTGGCCATGGGGTCGGGAGAAGCTTTCTTT. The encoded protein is CASSLAMGSGEAFF.

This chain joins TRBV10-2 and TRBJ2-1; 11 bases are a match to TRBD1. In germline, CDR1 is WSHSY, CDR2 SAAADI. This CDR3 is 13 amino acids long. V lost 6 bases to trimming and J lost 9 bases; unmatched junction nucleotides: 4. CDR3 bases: TGCGCCAGCAGCGGACAGGGGGCTAGTGAGCAGTTCTTC. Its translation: CASSGQGASEQFF.

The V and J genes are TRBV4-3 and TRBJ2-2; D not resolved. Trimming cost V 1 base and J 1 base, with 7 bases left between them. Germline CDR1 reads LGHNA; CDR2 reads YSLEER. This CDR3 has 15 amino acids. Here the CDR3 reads CASSQGRLNTGELFF. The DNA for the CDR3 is TGCGCCAGCAGCCAAGGGAGACTGAACACCGGGGAGCTGTTTTTT.

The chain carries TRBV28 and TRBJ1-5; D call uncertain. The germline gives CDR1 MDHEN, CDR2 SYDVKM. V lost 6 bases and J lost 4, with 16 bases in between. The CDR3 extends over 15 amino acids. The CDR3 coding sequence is TGTGCCAGCAGCCACCTGGAAGGAGGGAATCAGCCCCAGCATTTT. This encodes CASSHLEGGNQPQHF.

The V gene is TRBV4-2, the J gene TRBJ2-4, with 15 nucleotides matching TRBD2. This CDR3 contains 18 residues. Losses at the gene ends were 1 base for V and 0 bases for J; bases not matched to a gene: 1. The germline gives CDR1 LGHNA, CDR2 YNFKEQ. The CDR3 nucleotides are TGTGCCAGCAGCCAAGGGACTAGCGGGGGGGTAGCCAAAAACATTCAGTACTTC. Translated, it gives CASSQGTSGGVAKNIQYF.

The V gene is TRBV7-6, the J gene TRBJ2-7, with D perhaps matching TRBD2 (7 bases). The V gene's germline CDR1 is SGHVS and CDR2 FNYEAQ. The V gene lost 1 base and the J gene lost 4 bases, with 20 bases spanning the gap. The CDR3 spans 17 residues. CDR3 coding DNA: TGTGCCAGCAGCTTAGGTGGGGGGGCGCAGAACGTATACGAGCAGTACTTC. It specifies CASSLGGGAQNVYEQYF.

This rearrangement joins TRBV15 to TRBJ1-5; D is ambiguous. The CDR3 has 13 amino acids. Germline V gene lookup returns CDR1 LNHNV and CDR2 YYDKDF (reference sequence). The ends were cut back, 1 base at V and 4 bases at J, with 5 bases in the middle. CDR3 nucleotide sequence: TGTGCCACCAGCAGAGCCCCAAATCAGCCCCAGCATTTT. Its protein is CATSRAPNQPQHF.

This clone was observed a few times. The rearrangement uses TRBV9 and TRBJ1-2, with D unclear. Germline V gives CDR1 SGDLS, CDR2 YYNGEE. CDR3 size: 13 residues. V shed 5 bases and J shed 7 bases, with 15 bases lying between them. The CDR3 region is CASSLETGGGYTF. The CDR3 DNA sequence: TGTGCCAGCAGTCTCGAGACGGGTGGTGGCTACACCTTC.

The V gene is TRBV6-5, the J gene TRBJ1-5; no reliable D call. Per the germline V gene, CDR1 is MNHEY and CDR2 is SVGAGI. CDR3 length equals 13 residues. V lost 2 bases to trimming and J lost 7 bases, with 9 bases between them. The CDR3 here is CASSYALGQPQHF. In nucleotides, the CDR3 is TGTGCCAGCAGTTACGCCTTGGGGCAGCCCCAGCATTTT.

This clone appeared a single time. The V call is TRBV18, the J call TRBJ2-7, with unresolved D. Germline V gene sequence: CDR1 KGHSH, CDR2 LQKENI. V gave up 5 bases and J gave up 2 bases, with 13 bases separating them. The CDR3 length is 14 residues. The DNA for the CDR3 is TGTGCCAGCTCAAGTGGTGGTGTTGCCTACGAGCAGTACTTC. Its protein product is CASSSGGVAYEQYF.

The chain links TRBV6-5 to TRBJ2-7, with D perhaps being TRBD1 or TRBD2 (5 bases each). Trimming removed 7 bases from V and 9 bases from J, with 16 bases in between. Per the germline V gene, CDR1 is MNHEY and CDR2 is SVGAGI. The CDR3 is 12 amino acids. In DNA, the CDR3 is TGTGCCAGCAACGAGGGGTTCGGTGCGCAGTACTTC. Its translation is CASNEGFGAQYF.

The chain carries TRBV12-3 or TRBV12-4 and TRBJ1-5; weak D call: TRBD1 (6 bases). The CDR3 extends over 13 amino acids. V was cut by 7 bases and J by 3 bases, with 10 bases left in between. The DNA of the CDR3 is TGTGCCAGCAAACGGGGGGCCAATCAGCCCCAGCATTTT. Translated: CASKRGANQPQHF.

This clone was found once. The CDR3 nucleotides read TGTGCCAGCGGTAGGGTCGGCTACCACAATGAGCAGTTCTTC. It encodes CASGRVGYHNEQFF. The V and J genes are TRBV6-5 and TRBJ2-1; no definite D call. V was shortened by 8 bases and J by 5 bases, with 16 bases between the two germline ends. This CDR3 has 14 amino acids. The germline V gene encodes CDR1 MNHEY and CDR2 SVGAGI.

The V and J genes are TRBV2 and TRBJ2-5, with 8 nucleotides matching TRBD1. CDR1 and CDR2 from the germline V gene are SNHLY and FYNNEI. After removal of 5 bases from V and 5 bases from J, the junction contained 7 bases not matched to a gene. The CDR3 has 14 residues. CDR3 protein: CASSFSGGEETQYF. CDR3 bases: TGTGCCAGCAGTTTCTCAGGGGGCGAGGAGACCCAGTACTTC.

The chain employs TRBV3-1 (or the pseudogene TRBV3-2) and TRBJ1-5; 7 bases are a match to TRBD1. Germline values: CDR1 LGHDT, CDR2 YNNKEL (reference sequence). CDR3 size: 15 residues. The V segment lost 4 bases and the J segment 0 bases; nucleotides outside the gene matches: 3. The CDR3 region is CASSLGQLSNQPQHF. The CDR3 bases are TGTGCCAGCAGCCTGGGACAGCTTAGCAATCAGCCCCAGCATTTT.